The rows below give T cell receptor beta chains drawn from one sample of a study of blood T cells in healthy people across ages. TCRdb called the 5' RACE reads again in MiXCR, with one record for every CDR3 protein. This sample has 700,000 to 950,000 distinct CDR3 sequences, with 40% to 45% found just once. Specimen: blood. These receptors all stem from a woman aged 55-70 years in good health. CDR3s include the opening cysteine and the closing phenylalanine or tryptophan. The D gene is left open where the match is weak. Some rows have no size entry. The others give once, few or many, or a class for an expanded clone.

CDR3 | DNA | J | V | size | D
CSARDLFSYEQYF | TGCAGTGCTAGAGATCTATTTTCCTACGAGCAGTACTTC | TRBJ2-7 | TRBV20-1 | . | .
CAWSADTGGVRHF | TGTGCCTGGAGTGCTGACACGGGGGGGGTAAGGCATTTT | TRBJ1-5 | TRBV30 | few | .
CASSCSGENYNEQFF | TGTGCCAGCAGTTGCTCAGGGGAGAACTACAATGAGCAGTTCTTC | TRBJ2-1 | TRBV6-5 | . | .
CASSFGGLYNEQFF | TGTGCCAGCAGCTTTGGGGGGTTATACAATGAGCAGTTCTTC | TRBJ2-1 | TRBV7-2 | . | .
CASGGDSRSYEQYF | TGCGCCAGCGGGGGGGACAGCCGCTCCTACGAGCAGTACTTC | TRBJ2-7 | TRBV5-1 | few | .
CASSESGTGVSPLHF | TGCGCCAGCAGTGAGTCCGGGACAGGGGTCTCACCCCTCCACTTT | TRBJ1-6 | TRBV10-1 | . | TRBD1
CASSPGTSGGNEQYF | TGCGCCAGCAGCCCCGGGACTAGCGGGGGGAATGAGCAGTACTTC | TRBJ2-7 | TRBV4-1 | . | TRBD2
CASSPSGVRSRGNTIYF | TGTGCCAGCAGCCCTTCCGGGGTCCGATCCAGGGGAAACACCATATATTTT | TRBJ1-3 | TRBV7-2 | . | .
CATSIRGSYEQYF | TGTGCCACCAGCATACGGGGATCCTACGAGCAGTACTTC | TRBJ2-7 | TRBV15 | . | .
CASSFDRVAFF | TGTGCCAGCAGCTTCGACAGGGTAGCTTTCTTT | TRBJ1-1 | TRBV7-9 | few | TRBD1
CASSQSGSTDTQYF | TGCGCCAGCAGCCAGAGCGGGTCCACAGATACGCAGTATTTT | TRBJ2-3 | TRBV4-3 | many | .
CASSKGTGWTYEQYF | TGTGCCAGCAGCAAAGGGACAGGGTGGACCTACGAGCAGTACTTC | TRBJ2-7 | TRBV9 | many | TRBD1
CASSVALAGGSEQFF | TGTGCCAGCAGCGTAGCACTAGCGGGAGGATCCGAGCAGTTCTTC | TRBJ2-1 | TRBV9 | . | TRBD2
CASSFWETQYF | TGTGCCAGCAGTTTTTGGGAGACCCAGTACTTC | TRBJ2-5 | TRBV12-3/TRBV12-4 | many | .
CASSLDGGLAGSYNEQFF | TGTGCCAGCAGCTTAGATGGGGGGCTAGCGGGGAGCTACAATGAGCAGTTCTTC | TRBJ2-1 | TRBV11-2 | . | TRBD2
CASSPRGTGNEQFF | TGTGCCAGCAGCCCAAGGGGGACGGGTAATGAGCAGTTCTTC | TRBJ2-1 | TRBV6-1 | few | .
CSARATGGWSSYNEQFF | TGCAGTGCTAGAGCAACGGGGGGCTGGAGCTCCTACAATGAGCAGTTCTTC | TRBJ2-1 | TRBV20-1 | . | .
CSAGRTVEAFF | TGCAGTGCGGGGCGGACAGTTGAAGCTTTCTTT | TRBJ1-1 | TRBV20-1 | few | .
CASGLQGLAGVWTDTQYF | TGTGCCAGCGGACTCCAGGGACTAGCGGGAGTTTGGACAGATACGCAGTATTTT | TRBJ2-3 | TRBV11-2 | . | TRBD2
CASSFLTGPYGYTF | TGTGCCAGCAGTTTTCTTACAGGCCCCTATGGCTACACCTTC | TRBJ1-2 | TRBV27 | . | .
CASSPGINYGYTF | TGTGCCAGCAGTCCAGGGATTAACTATGGCTACACCTTC | TRBJ1-2 | TRBV28 | few | .
CASSSDRTSGRRTDTQYF | TGCGCCAGCAGCTCGGATCGGACTAGCGGGAGGAGAACAGATACGCAGTATTTT | TRBJ2-3 | TRBV5-1 | . | TRBD2
CSGQPGTEAFF | TGCAGCGGTCAACCGGGGACTGAAGCTTTCTTT | TRBJ1-1 | TRBV29-1 | . | .
CASSQEASRTDTQYF | TGTGCCAGCAGCCAGGAGGCAAGTAGGACAGATACGCAGTATTTT | TRBJ2-3 | TRBV5-6 | . | .
CAGSHSYGGLGYEQYF | TGCGCCGGCAGCCACAGCTACGGGGGGCTCGGTTACGAGCAGTACTTC | TRBJ2-7 | TRBV4-3 | . | .
CASSQVIAGAGTDTQYF | TGTGCCAGCAGCCAAGTAATAGCGGGAGCAGGCACAGATACGCAGTATTTT | TRBJ2-3 | TRBV4-2 | . | TRBD2
CASSFAGTGGEKLFF | TGTGCCAGCAGTTTCGCCGGGACAGGGGGTGAAAAACTGTTTTTT | TRBJ1-4 | TRBV6-2/TRBV6-3 | few | TRBD1
CSVSDRANTGELFF | TGCAGCGTTTCTGACAGGGCGAACACCGGGGAGCTGTTTTTT | TRBJ2-2 | TRBV29-1 | . | TRBD1
CASGPGGLAGTCEQYF | TGTGCCAGCGGCCCGGGAGGACTAGCGGGTACTTGCGAGCAGTACTTC | TRBJ2-7 | TRBV7-2 | few | TRBD2
CASSRGLAGADEQFF | TGTGCCAGCAGCCGAGGACTAGCGGGAGCAGATGAGCAGTTCTTC | TRBJ2-1 | TRBV12-3/TRBV12-4 | . | TRBD2
CAISAGANEKLFF | TGTGCCATCAGTGCAGGGGCTAATGAAAAACTGTTTTTT | TRBJ1-4 | TRBV10-3 | . | .
CASSLGGVGGTEAFF | TGTGCCAGCAGCTTAGGGGGGGTGGGGGGCACTGAAGCTTTCTTT | TRBJ1-1 | TRBV7-2 | many | .
CASSYYRADTQYF | TGTGCCAGCAGTTATTACAGGGCAGATACGCAGTATTTT | TRBJ2-3 | TRBV7-2 | few | .
CSARERDRGGQPQHF | TGCAGTGCTAGAGAAAGGGACAGGGGGGGTCAGCCCCAGCATTTT | TRBJ1-5 | TRBV20-1 | . | TRBD1
CASSELAGGLYNEQFF | TGCGCCAGCAGCGAACTAGCGGGGGGTCTCTACAATGAGCAGTTCTTC | TRBJ2-1 | TRBV5-1 | . | TRBD2